This passage covers 24 T cell receptor beta chains from one sample sequenced in a study of cytomegalovirus exposure and HLA in healthy donors. The PCR ran on 60 Vbeta and 13 Jbeta primers. Data came from immunoSEQ multiplex PCR; TCRdb stores just in-frame clones and leaves some out. The table records just over 80,000 clones, around 76% of them present only once. The sequenced material came from PBMCs. The receptor source for this set is a man between 18 and 35 years old in good health and CMV-seropositive.

The chain carries TRBV7-6 and TRBJ2-2; no clear D gene. The V end lost 1 base, the J end lost 6 bases, and 9 bases lay between the germline ends. CDR1 SGHVS and CDR2 FNYEAQ come from the germline V gene. The CDR3 loop spans 14 amino acids. CDR3 nucleotide sequence: TGTGCCAGCAGCTTAGTGGCCCCCTCCGGGGAGCTGTTTTTT. Protein sequence: CASSLVAPSGELFF.

V is TRBV27 and J is TRBJ2-7, with unresolved D. CDR1 is MNHEY and CDR2 is SMNVEV in the germline V gene (reference sequence). Trimming cost V 6 bases and J 6 bases, with 15 bases left between them. This CDR3 is built from 13 residues. CDR3 region: CASRQNPLIEQYF. The CDR3 bases are TGTGCCAGCAGACAAAACCCCTTGATCGAGCAGTACTTC.

For the CDR3, the DNA is TGCGCCAGCAGCAGGGACAACCTCCAAGAGACCCAGTACTTC. Translation gives CASSRDNLQETQYF. This chain connects TRBV5-1 to TRBJ2-5; maybe TRBD1 (6 bases). The germline V gene has CDR1 SGHRS and CDR2 YFSETQ. CDR3 size: 14 residues. With 4 bases removed from V and 1 base from J, the gap between germline ends came to 11 bases.

V gene TRBV28 combines with J gene TRBJ1-2; 7 bases align to TRBD1. Losses at the gene ends were 6 bases for V and 5 bases for J; bases not matched to a gene: 3. Germline V gene data show CDR1 as MDHEN and CDR2 as SYDVKM. The CDR3 runs to 12 residues. The CDR3 spells CASSLQGYGYTF. For the CDR3, the DNA is TGTGCCAGCAGCTTACAGGGGTATGGCTACACCTTC.

The chain recombines TRBV5-1 with TRBJ2-1; D might be TRBD2 (6 bases). This CDR3 contains 15 residues. Germline V lookup: CDR1 SGHRS, CDR2 YFSETQ. Trimming stripped 4 bases from V and 7 bases from J, with 18 bases between. CDR3 nucleotides: TGCGCCAGCAGCGTTACGGGACGGGGGTTGAATGAGCAGTTCTTC. This translates into CASSVTGRGLNEQFF. Combining the CDR3 with reference TRBV5-1 and TRBJ2-1 gives the whole variable domain KAGVTQTPRYLIKTRGQQVTLSCSPISGHRSVSWYQQTPGQGLQFLFEYFSETQRNKGNFPGRFSGRQFSNSRSEMNVSTLELGDSALYLCASSVTGRGLNEQFFGPGTRLTVL.

The chain has TRBV7-9 and TRBJ2-7, with TRBD1 matching over 9 bases. V lost 5 bases to trimming and J lost 4 bases; unmatched junction nucleotides: 9. Germline values: CDR1 SEHNR, CDR2 FQNEAQ (reference sequence). CDR3 size: 15 residues. DNA for the CDR3: TGTGCCAGCAGCAACAGGGGGCTGAAGTCGTACGAGCAGTACTTC. Its protein is CASSNRGLKSYEQYF.

V is TRBV5-4 and J is TRBJ2-7, with D tentatively TRBD2 (6 bases). This CDR3 has 16 amino acids. The V end was cut by 6 bases, the J end by 0 bases, with 19 bases between. CDR1 SGHNT and CDR2 YYREEE come from the germline V gene (reference sequence). In DNA, the CDR3 is TGTGCCAGCACCCGAAGGACGGGGGAGAGCTCCTACGAGCAGTACTTC. Translated, it gives CASTRRTGESSYEQYF.

The chain couples TRBV28 to TRBJ2-1; 7 positions agree with TRBD2. Germline V lookup: CDR1 MDHEN, CDR2 SYDVKM. This CDR3 has 15 residues. The trim removed 8 bases at V and 9 bases at J, leaving 16 bases unmatched. The CDR3 bases are TGTGCCAGCGTAGGGGCTAGCGGATCGAGGGGTGAGCAGTTCTTC. Translation gives CASVGASGSRGEQFF.

The V gene is TRBV28, the J gene TRBJ1-2; D is ambiguous. This CDR3 has 15 amino acids. V was clipped by 2 bases and J by 6 bases, with 16 bases between them. Germline loops: CDR1 MDHEN, CDR2 SYDVKM. CDR3 sequence reads: CASSLTQAVGNGYTF. The CDR3 nucleotides read TGTGCCAGCAGTTTAACTCAAGCGGTGGGGAATGGCTACACCTTC.

The chain joins TRBV29-1 to TRBJ2-3; D perhaps matches TRBD2 (7 bases). CDR1 is SQVTM, CDR2 ANQGSEA, per germline. Trimming took 0 bases from V and 6 from J, leaving 19 bases between them. This CDR3 has 16 residues. The CDR3 here is CSVEEGGGHQADTQYF. CDR3 nucleotide sequence: TGCAGCGTTGAAGAGGGCGGGGGACACCAGGCGGATACGCAGTATTTT.

J is TRBJ2-7 and V is TRBV10-1; 7 nucleotides align to TRBD2. Germline loops: CDR1 WNHNN, CDR2 SYGVQD (reference sequence). The CDR3 consists of 12 residues. V shed 10 bases and J 5 bases; nucleotides not matched to a gene: 8. CDR3 nucleotide sequence: TGCGCCACCGGGCGGGAGTTGAACGAGCAGTACTTC. Its translation is CATGRELNEQYF.

The gene calls are TRBV5-1 and TRBJ2-1, with a weak D call TRBD1 (6 bases). Trimming stripped 3 bases from V and 6 bases from J, with 16 bases between. There are 15 residues in the CDR3. Germline loops: CDR1 SGHRS, CDR2 YFSETQ. This CDR3 reads CASSSVQGQPNEQFF. CDR3 nucleotides: TGCGCCAGCAGCTCGGTCCAAGGACAGCCCAATGAGCAGTTCTTC.

The genes are TRBV28 and TRBJ1-5; D not resolved. Deletions cut 1 base from V and 5 bases from J, with 6 bases between. The germline CDR1 and CDR2 sequences are MDHEN and SYDVKM. The CDR3 is 13 amino acids. The CDR3 region is CASSLLGDQPQHF. The CDR3 bases are TGTGCCAGCAGTTTATTAGGAGATCAGCCCCAGCATTTT.

The chain links TRBV15 to TRBJ1-1; D perhaps matches TRBD1 (5 bases). V dropped 3 bases and J dropped 0 bases, with 5 bases sitting between them. The CDR3 is 13 amino acids. Germline CDR1 reads LNHNV; CDR2 reads YYDKDF (reference sequence). As DNA, the CDR3 is TGTGCCACCAGCAGGGACATGAACACTGAAGCTTTCTTT. Translating gives CATSRDMNTEAFF.

V and J are TRBV4-2 and TRBJ1-2; no reliable D call. The CDR3 extends over 15 amino acids. Between the trimmed V and J ends, which lost 3 bases and 4 bases, there was a span of 15 bases. The germline V gene encodes CDR1 LGHNA and CDR2 YNFKEQ. The CDR3 protein is CASSHLDTVGYGYTF. CDR3 coding DNA: TGTGCCAGCAGCCACTTAGACACGGTCGGCTATGGCTACACCTTC.

This chain joins TRBV10-1 and TRBJ1-2; TRBD1 might be the D (5 bases). In germline, CDR1 is WNHNN, CDR2 SYGVQD (reference sequence). V was cut by 2 bases and J by 5 bases, with 9 bases left in between. The CDR3 spans 13 residues. The DNA of the CDR3 is TGCGCCAGCAGTGAGGGGGCCGGGTATGGCTACACCTTC. The encoded protein is CASSEGAGYGYTF.

J is TRBJ2-7 and V is TRBV13; D is undetermined. The CDR3 runs to 11 residues. V dropped 2 bases and J dropped 7 bases, with 6 bases sitting between them. Germline V gene sequence: CDR1 PRHDT, CDR2 FYEKMQ (reference sequence). CDR3 residues: CASSLLNEQYF. CDR3 nucleotide sequence: TGTGCCAGCAGCTTACTTAATGAGCAGTACTTC.

The rearrangement uses TRBV6-5 and TRBJ1-1, with TRBD1 identical over 7 bases. With V trimmed by 7 bases and J by 4 bases, 3 bases remained unmatched. The CDR3 length is 12 residues. Germline V gene sequence: CDR1 MNHEY, CDR2 SVGAGI. CDR3 bases: TGTGCCAGCAACACAGGGGCCACTGAAGCTTTCTTT. The encoded protein is CASNTGATEAFF.

The chain uses TRBV10-1 and TRBJ1-1, with D uncertain. CDR3 length: 13 amino acids. Trimming pared 0 bases from V and 1 base from J, leaving 3 bases between. Germline values: CDR1 WNHNN, CDR2 SYGVQD (reference sequence). For the CDR3, the DNA is TGCGCCAGCAGTGAGTCGCGGAACACTGAAGCTTTCTTT. Translation: CASSESRNTEAFF.

This chain uses TRBV9 with TRBJ1-4; 7 positions match TRBD1. The CDR3 is 16 amino acids. Trimming at V came to 4 bases and at J to 8 bases, leaving 14 bases not matched to a gene. Germline V CDR1 and CDR2: SGDLS, YYNGEE. The CDR3: CASSNSGQVEGEKLFF. The CDR3 DNA reads as TGTGCCAGCAGCAACTCAGGACAGGTCGAGGGGGAAAAACTGTTTTTT.

This clone was recorded a few times. J is TRBJ2-6 and V is TRBV18; D unclear. The V end lost 3 bases, the J end lost 3 bases, and 6 bases lay between the germline ends. The CDR3 is made up of 14 amino acids. From germline, CDR1 is KGHSH and CDR2 LQKENI. The CDR3 loop is CASSPPYGANVLTF. CDR3 in DNA: TGTGCCAGCTCACCCCCCTATGGGGCCAACGTCCTGACTTTC.

Comment on this clone: The junction departs from the called germline gene at one end, perhaps through a read error. The chain carries TRBV5-6 and TRBJ2-5; 7 nucleotides align to TRBD1. Germline CDR1 and CDR2: SGHDT and YYEEEE. The CDR3 contains 13 residues. CDR3 residues: CASSSLPTGLGDF. CDR3 nucleotide sequence: TGTGCCAGCAGCTCCCTCCCGACAGGGTTGGGGGACTTC.

This clone was observed a handful of times. This chain links TRBV10-1 with TRBJ2-7, with 15 bases identical to TRBD2. The CDR3 totals 15 residues. The ends lost 5 bases at V and 4 bases at J; junction bases unmatched: 3. Germline CDR1 and CDR2: WNHNN and SYGVQD (reference sequence). Written as DNA, the CDR3 is TGCGCCAGCAGTACCGGGACTAGCGGGAGGTACGAGCAGTACTTC. The encoded protein is CASSTGTSGRYEQYF.

This chain links TRBV9 with TRBJ2-5; 8 positions match TRBD2. Germline lookup yields CDR1 SGDLS and CDR2 YYNGEE. The CDR3 sequence is 15 residues long. J was trimmed by 4 bases and V by 3 bases; bases with no gene match: 8. CDR3 DNA: TGTGCCAGCAGCGCGAGGGGACTAGTGGGAGAGACCCAGTACTTC. Its protein product is CASSARGLVGETQYF.